Below, 21 T cell receptor beta chains from the same sample are listed, as sequenced in a study of T cells in localized non-small cell lung cancer. Produced via immunoSEQ multiplex PCR; TCRdb's table is partial and in-frame only. The top ten hold less than 25% of the sample, which has around 64,000 clones, over 85% seen once. The sample consisted of peripheral blood, taken before any cancer treatment. All receptors derive from a man between 40 and 70 years old with stage I squamous cell lung carcinoma.

This clone turned up a few times. The chain carries TRBV5-1 and TRBJ1-1, with 8 bases aligning to TRBD1. The CDR3 has 14 residues. CDR1 SGHRS and CDR2 YFSETQ come from the germline V gene. V lost 1 base, J lost 5 bases, and 4 bases stayed unmatched. The CDR3 loop is CASSLTGGTTEAFF. As DNA, the CDR3 is TGCGCCAGCAGCTTGACAGGGGGAACAACTGAAGCTTTCTTT.

The J gene is TRBJ2-2, the V gene TRBV28, with unresolved D. This CDR3 has 11 amino acids. Trimming removed 6 bases at V and 5 bases at J, with 4 bases between. Per the germline V gene, CDR1 is MDHEN and CDR2 is SYDVKM. The CDR3 loop reads CASRKTGELFF. CDR3 nucleotide sequence: TGTGCCAGCAGGAAAACCGGGGAGCTGTTTTTT.

V gene TRBV6-1 combines with J gene TRBJ1-5; D is unresolved. CDR3 size: 13 residues. CDR1 is MNHNS, CDR2 SASEGT, per germline. V was pared by 5 bases and J by 7 bases, with 12 bases between. CDR3 region: CASSLQTSQPQHF. The CDR3 DNA follows: TGTGCCAGCAGTCTCCAGACAAGCCAGCCCCAGCATTTT.

This clone was observed once. The chain's CDR3 is CASSHFLSNQPQHF. CDR3 DNA: TGTGCCAGTAGCCACTTCTTAAGCAATCAGCCCCAGCATTTT. The rearrangement joins TRBV19 to TRBJ1-5; D unclear. CDR3 length: 14 amino acids. Germline CDR1 LNHDA, CDR2 SQIVND (reference sequence). Trimming pared 6 bases from V and 1 base from J, leaving 10 bases between.

With regard to this clone: A read error may account for a junction end that differs from germline. The chain has TRBV11-2 and TRBJ1-1; D may be TRBD1 (5 bases). This CDR3 contains 12 residues. Germline V gene data show CDR1 as SGHAT and CDR2 as FQNNGV. The DNA for the CDR3 is TGTGCCAGCAGCTTACCGGACACGGAAGCTTTCTTT. This translates into CASSLPDTEAFF.

This rearrangement joins TRBV7-3 to TRBJ2-7; 7 positions match TRBD1. V shed 5 bases and J 6 bases; nucleotides not matched to a gene: 7. This CDR3 has 13 amino acids. In germline, CDR1 is SGHTA, CDR2 FQGTGA. CDR3 DNA: TGTGCCAGCAGCGTAAACAGGGGCGGCGAGCAGTACTTC. This translates into CASSVNRGGEQYF.

This sequence joins TRBV18 and TRBJ2-1, with 15 bases matching TRBD2. The CDR3 sequence is 15 residues long. Trimming removed 5 bases from V and 8 bases from J; junction bases left unmatched: 4. Germline values: CDR1 KGHSH, CDR2 LQKENI. Here the CDR3 reads CASSSGLAGGDEQFF. For the CDR3, the DNA is TGTGCCAGCTCATCGGGACTAGCGGGAGGAGATGAGCAGTTCTTC.

This clone appeared once. Here the CDR3 DNA reads TGTGCCAGCAGGGAACCCGGGACTCAGTATGGCTACACCTTC. This translates into CASREPGTQYGYTF. V is TRBV9 and J is TRBJ1-2, with D tentatively TRBD1 (5 bases). CDR1 is SGDLS and CDR2 is YYNGEE in the germline V gene. The CDR3 is 14 amino acids. The V end was cut by 5 bases, the J end by 5 bases, with 16 bases between. Full variable domain (remainder filled in from reference TRBV9 and TRBJ1-2): DSGVTQTPKHLITATGQRVTLRCSPRSGDLSVYWYQQSLDQGLQFLIQYYNGEERAKGNILERFSAQQFPDLHSELNLSSLELGDSALYFCASREPGTQYGYTFGSGTRLTVV.

The chain employs TRBV28 and TRBJ1-1; D is ambiguous. Trimming took 5 bases from V and 1 from J, leaving 11 bases between them. CDR1 is MDHEN and CDR2 is SYDVKM in the germline V gene. The CDR3 sequence is 14 residues long. CDR3 region: CASSLPAKNTEAFF. CDR3 bases: TGTGCCAGCAGTCTCCCCGCAAAGAACACTGAAGCTTTCTTT.

This sequence joins TRBV11-3 and TRBJ2-1; D may be TRBD1 (6 bases). From germline, CDR1 is SGHNT and CDR2 YENEEA. CDR3 size: 15 residues. Deletions cut 2 bases from V and 6 bases from J, with 14 bases between. The CDR3 DNA follows: TGTGCCAGCAGCTTACAGGGGAAAGCAGGCAATGAGCAGTTCTTC. Amino acids: CASSLQGKAGNEQFF.

The J gene is TRBJ2-1, the V gene TRBV7-2, with no clear D. V was clipped by 3 bases and J by 5 bases, with 8 bases between them. Germline-derived CDR1 and CDR2 are SGHTA and FQGNSA. The CDR3 extends over 13 amino acids. The CDR3, as DNA: TGTGCCAGCAGCTTGCCTAGTAACAATGAGCAGTTCTTC. It translates to CASSLPSNNEQFF.

The gene calls are TRBV6-6 and TRBJ1-5; unclear D gene. Trimming stripped 0 bases from V and 0 bases from J, with 6 bases between. This CDR3 contains 15 residues. Germline loops: CDR1 MNHNY, CDR2 SVGAGI (reference sequence). Written as DNA, the CDR3 is TGTGCCAGCAGTTACTCCCCAGATAGCAATCAGCCCCAGCATTTT. It is translated as CASSYSPDSNQPQHF.

J is TRBJ1-2 and V is TRBV9; D is uncertain. The CDR3 spans 14 residues. Germline CDR1 and CDR2: SGDLS and YYNGEE. Between the trimmed V and J ends, which lost 0 bases and 4 bases, there was a span of 10 bases. The CDR3 DNA sequence: TGTGCCAGCAGCGTAGCTCCGGCCAGCTATGGCTACACCTTC. Its protein product is CASSVAPASYGYTF.

The chain links TRBV5-1 to TRBJ2-5, with TRBD2 identical over 7 bases. Germline assignment: CDR1 SGHRS and CDR2 YFSETQ. The CDR3 is 14 amino acids. Losses at the gene ends were 3 bases for V and 5 bases for J; bases not matched to a gene: 7. CDR3 residues: CASSYREAKETQYF. DNA for the CDR3: TGCGCCAGCAGCTATCGGGAGGCCAAGGAGACCCAGTACTTC.

The chain couples TRBV11-2 to TRBJ2-1; possibly TRBD1 for D (6 bases). CDR1 and CDR2 (germline): SGHAT, FQNNGV. V was pared by 4 bases and J by 8 bases, with 12 bases between. The CDR3 length is 13 residues. The CDR3 loop is CASSSTGNDEQFF. CDR3 nucleotides: TGTGCCAGCAGCTCTACAGGGAACGATGAGCAGTTCTTC.

V usage is TRBV6-1 and J usage is TRBJ2-2, with TRBD2 as a possible D gene (6 bases). Trimming took 0 bases from V and 4 from J, leaving 6 bases between them. The CDR3 is made up of 14 amino acids. Germline V lookup: CDR1 MNHNS, CDR2 SASEGT. The CDR3 sequence: CASSEARGTGELFF. CDR3 DNA sequence: TGTGCCAGCAGTGAAGCGCGGGGCACCGGGGAGCTGTTTTTT.

This rearrangement joins TRBV19 to TRBJ2-2; D is tentatively TRBD1 or TRBD2 (5 bases each). The length of the CDR3 is 16 residues. CDR1 is LNHDA and CDR2 is SQIVND in the germline V gene (reference sequence). V was trimmed by 3 bases and J by 4 bases, leaving 15 bases between them. The CDR3 loop reads CASSMRQGDITGELFF. The CDR3 DNA reads TGTGCCAGTAGTATGAGGCAGGGAGACATCACCGGGGAGCTGTTTTTT.

V usage is TRBV7-3 and J usage is TRBJ2-3, with TRBD1 as a possible D gene (6 bases). The CDR3 totals 17 residues. Germline V gives CDR1 SGHTA, CDR2 FQGTGA. Trimming cost V 2 bases and J 1 base, with 16 bases left between them. The CDR3 DNA reads TGTGCCAGCAGCTTACCCCAGGGGCGTTATGGCACAGATACGCAGTATTTT. The encoded protein is CASSLPQGRYGTDTQYF.

The chain is built from TRBV27 and TRBJ2-3; 10 bases match TRBD2. The CDR3 runs 16 residues. Germline CDR1 is MNHEY and CDR2 is SMNVEV (reference sequence). J gave up 4 bases and V 4 bases, and 8 bases lay outside the gene matches. This chain's CDR3 is CASSSSASGRSDTQYF. The CDR3 DNA is TGTGCCAGCAGTTCCTCCGCTAGCGGGAGATCAGATACGCAGTATTTT.

V and J are TRBV28 and TRBJ1-1; 8 positions agree with TRBD1. The CDR3 loop spans 18 amino acids. Germline V gene sequence: CDR1 MDHEN, CDR2 SYDVKM. V trimming: 2 bases; J trimming: 4 bases; junction bases outside the gene matches: 15. CDR3 region: CASSLRLDSGGASTEAFF. DNA for the CDR3: TGTGCCAGCAGTTTAAGGCTCGATTCAGGGGGCGCCAGCACTGAAGCTTTCTTT.

V gene TRBV5-6 combines with J gene TRBJ2-1; D unclear. The CDR3 runs to 17 residues. V was trimmed by 1 base and J by 5 bases, leaving 19 bases between them. Germline V gene data show CDR1 as SGHDT and CDR2 as YYEEEE. Written as DNA, the CDR3 is TGTGCCAGCAGCTTGAGTTTCCGTGGAGATCTTAACAATGAGCAGTTCTTC. Translating it yields CASSLSFRGDLNNEQFF.